The 3 T cell receptor beta chains below were found in one sample sequenced in a study of tumor-infiltrating lymphocytes in primary liver carcinoma. Making TCR beta cDNA involved around 500 ng total RNA and a constant-region primer. Researchers made the TCR beta libraries by running three nested multiplex PCR rounds with slightly modified ARM-PCR. A C-beta reverse primer and TRBV1-TRBV30 forward primers served in each of the first two PCR rounds, at about 10 cycles apiece. TCRdb re-called the multiplex PCR reads with MiXCR, one entry per CDR3 protein. The sample consists of some 190,000 distinct CDR3 sequences, roughly three fifths of them appearing once. Blood RNA was derived from unsorted whole blood, and germline DNA was extracted too. Material: peripheral blood. The receptors stem from a man aged 40-49 years with primary liver carcinoma and hepatitis B virus infection.

This clonotype was detected only a few times. The rearrangement links TRBV6-5 to TRBJ1-4; D not certain. The CDR3 has 13 amino acids. Germline CDR1 and CDR2: MNHEY and SVGAGI. The ends were cut back, 10 bases at V and 7 bases at J, with 16 bases in the middle. The CDR3 DNA is TGTGCCACCCGGGAGTCTTCGGGTGAAAAACTGTTTTTT. It encodes CATRESSGEKLFF.

The chain joins TRBV29-1 to TRBJ1-5, with TRBD1 as a possible D gene (6 bases). Germline V gene data show CDR1 as SQVTM and CDR2 as ANQGSEA. Trimming took 2 bases from V and 7 from J, leaving 12 bases between them. The CDR3 sequence is 13 residues long. The chain's CDR3 is CSVEWTVGQPQHF. Here the CDR3 DNA reads TGCAGCGTTGAATGGACAGTAGGGCAGCCCCAGCATTTT.

As concerns this clonotype: One end of the junction fails to match germline, which may point to a read error. The chain is built from TRBV10-3 and TRBJ2-3; a possible D gene is TRBD2 (6 bases). This CDR3 is built from 14 residues. Germline values: CDR1 ENHRY, CDR2 SYGVKD. The CDR3 DNA reads as TGTGACATCACCACAAGCGGGCCCACAGATACGCAGTATTTT. Protein sequence: CDITTSGPTDTQYF.